The T cell receptor beta chain described here comes from a study of T cells in Graves' hyperthyroidism and ophthalmopathy. The ends were cut back, 5 bases at V and 4 bases at J, with 20 bases in the middle. CDR1 and CDR2 from the germline V gene are SEHNR and FQNEAQ (reference sequence). The CDR3 has 16 residues. Over 18 months, lack of ophthalmopathy progression marked Graves' hyperthyroidism as stable. It was RNA transcripts that yielded the amplified TCR beta CDR3 regions. Carried out on the TCR CDR3, a first-round RT-PCR used the HTBI primer set. One entry per CDR3 protein results from TCRdb running MiXCR on the multiplex PCR reads. The sample records around 580,000 distinct CDR3 sequences, 40% to 55% being singletons.

This receptor was identified in a woman younger than 35 with Graves' hyperthyroidism. Sequencing was carried out using peripheral blood or thyroid tissue (not recorded which). V and J are TRBV7-9 and TRBJ1-2; possibly TRBD1 for D (6 bases). Written as DNA, the CDR3 is TGTGCCAGCAGCCCAACGGGACACCAAAGAAGCTATGGCTACACCTTC. Translating it yields CASSPTGHQRSYGYTF.